This TCR beta chain is drawn from a study of CD8 T cells in ankylosing spondylitis. Overall study results and limits: Disease-linked clones displayed a CD8+ phenotype and appeared relatively rarely in peripheral blood.

Quantitative 5'-RACE with molecular barcodes produced the TCR beta libraries. TCRdb independently ran MiXCR on the 5' RACE reads; one entry per CDR3 protein. Of 350,000 to 450,000 distinct CDR3 sequences detected, 20% appear once; the ten largest clones hold 10% to 15%. CDR1 and CDR2 from the germline V gene are LNHDA and SQIVND (reference sequence). CDR3 size: 14 residues. Trimming removed 3 bases at V and 0 bases at J, with 9 bases between. A remark on this clonotype: Its antigen is unknown. This CDR3 fails to terminate in the conserved phenylalanine or tryptophan, so it likely reflects a read error.

The material sequenced was blood, either unsorted or a sorted T cell fraction (not recorded which). The receptor comes from a male donor with ankylosing spondylitis or in good health (not recorded which). This chain uses TRBV19 with TRBJ2-7, with D tentatively TRBD1 (6 bases). CDR3 amino acids: CASSMTGPSYEQYS. CDR3 DNA: TGTGCCAGTAGTATGACAGGTCCCTCCTACGAGCAGTACTCC.